The next 11 T cell receptor beta chains were all read from a single sample in a study of cytomegalovirus exposure and HLA in healthy donors. PCR used 60 Vbeta primers and 13 Jbeta primers. Profiling relied on immunoSEQ multiplex PCR, and the TCRdb table lists in-frame clones only, not all of them. In the table there are about 190,000 clones, about three quarters of which are singletons. Input material: PBMCs. The source of these receptors is a woman in her 30s in good health and CMV-seropositive.

This chain uses TRBV5-6 with TRBJ2-3; weak D call: TRBD1 (7 bases). This CDR3 region has 15 residues. The germline CDR1 and CDR2 sequences are SGHDT and YYEEEE. Trimming took off 4 bases at V and 2 bases at J, with 14 bases between the two ends. The CDR3 DNA reads as TGTGCCAGCAGCCTGGCGGGACAGTACACAGATACGCAGTATTTT. Amino acids: CASSLAGQYTDTQYF. The full variable domain, in which reference TRBV5-6 and TRBJ2-3 provide the parts outside the CDR3, is DAGVTQSPTHLIKTRGQQVTLRCSPKSGHDTVSWYQQALGQGPQFIFQYYEEEERQRGNFPDRFSGHQFPNYSSELNVNALLLGDSALYLCASSLAGQYTDTQYFGPGTRLTVL.

Regarding this clone: Other DNA sequences of this sample code for an identical CDR3. The CDR3 here is CASSVGSSYNEQFF. In DNA form, the CDR3 reads TGTGCCAGCAGCGTTGGGAGCTCCTACAATGAGCAGTTCTTC. V is TRBV9 and J is TRBJ2-1; perhaps TRBD2 as D (5 bases). Germline CDR1 and CDR2: SGDLS and YYNGEE. This CDR3 is built from 14 residues. V lost 2 bases and J lost 0, with 6 bases in between.

This CDR3 reads CASSLRLALDTQYF. The CDR3 DNA sequence: TGTGCCAGCAGCCTCCGATTGGCCCTCGATACGCAGTATTTT. This sequence joins TRBV7-9 and TRBJ2-3; D is ambiguous. Germline loops: CDR1 SEHNR, CDR2 FQNEAQ (reference sequence). The V end was cut by 5 bases, the J end by 6 bases, with 15 bases between. The CDR3 runs 14 residues. Variable domain in full (rest from reference TRBV7-9 and TRBJ2-3): DTGVSQNPRHKITKRGQNVTFRCDPISEHNRLYWYRQTLGQGPEFLTYFQNEAQLEKSRLLSDRFSAERPKGSFSTLEIQRTEQGDSAMYLCASSLRLALDTQYFGPGTRLTVL.

This clone was found once. The chain couples TRBV6-5 to TRBJ2-7; TRBD1 matches at 8 bases. The V segment lost 4 bases and the J segment 6 bases; nucleotides outside the gene matches: 5. The CDR3 contains 13 residues. Germline lookup yields CDR1 MNHEY and CDR2 SVGAGI. The DNA of the CDR3 is TGTGCCAGCAGTTCCTTCGGACAGGGCGAGCAGTACTTC. This codes for CASSSFGQGEQYF.

The chain uses TRBV10-3 and TRBJ2-2, with D perhaps TRBD2 (5 bases). This CDR3 is built from 14 residues. V lost 7 bases and J lost 1, with 10 bases in between. The V gene's germline CDR1 is ENHRY and CDR2 SYGVKD. The CDR3 DNA reads TGTGCCATCACCGAGGGTTTGAACACCGGGGAGCTGTTTTTT. Protein sequence: CAITEGLNTGELFF.

V usage is TRBV28 and J usage is TRBJ2-1, with 10 bases matching TRBD2. The CDR3 is 16 amino acids. CDR1 is MDHEN, CDR2 SYDVKM, per germline. V lost 5 bases to trimming and J lost 4 bases; unmatched junction nucleotides: 8. The CDR3 is CASSILTSGLYNEQFF. CDR3 sequence (DNA): TGTGCCAGCAGTATCCTGACTAGCGGGCTATACAATGAGCAGTTCTTC.

The rearrangement uses TRBV5-1 and TRBJ2-5; D call uncertain. The V end was cut by 0 bases, the J end by 6 bases, with 12 bases between. CDR3 length equals 14 residues. Germline loops: CDR1 SGHRS, CDR2 YFSETQ. The CDR3 sequence: CASSLVPGSQTQYF. The CDR3 DNA reads TGCGCCAGCAGCTTGGTTCCGGGTAGTCAGACCCAGTACTTC.

The gene calls are TRBV19 and TRBJ1-2, with 7 bases lining up with TRBD1. This CDR3 has 12 amino acids. The V gene's germline CDR1 is LNHDA and CDR2 SQIVND (reference sequence). Germline trimming cut 7 bases from V and 4 bases from J; bases unmatched to any gene: 3. CDR3 DNA: TGTGCCAGTAACCCAGGGGGCTATGGCTACACCTTC. It is translated as CASNPGGYGYTF.

The CDR3 is CASRPRQGLITEAFF. CDR3 nucleotide sequence: TGTGCCAGCAGACCTAGACAGGGCCTGATCACTGAAGCTTTCTTT. The chain combines TRBV2 with TRBJ1-1; 7 bases line up with TRBD1. From germline, CDR1 is SNHLY and CDR2 FYNNEI. This CDR3 has 15 residues. The trim removed 6 bases at V and 4 bases at J, leaving 11 bases unmatched.

The V and J genes are TRBV7-6 and TRBJ2-7; TRBD2 is a possible D gene (5 bases). V was cut by 1 base and J by 3 bases, with 22 bases left in between. CDR3 length equals 18 residues. Germline values: CDR1 SGHVS, CDR2 FNYEAQ. The DNA for the CDR3 is TGTGCCAGCAGCTTAGTTGTTCCGGACGGACTTTCTCGCTACGAGCAGTACTTC. Its translation is CASSLVVPDGLSRYEQYF. The whole variable domain, remainder taken from reference TRBV7-6 and TRBJ2-7, is GAGVSQSPRYKVTKRGQDVALRCDPISGHVSLYWYRQALGQGPEFLTYFNYEAQQDKSGLPNDRFSAERPEGSISTLTIQRTEQRDSAMYRCASSLVVPDGLSRYEQYFGPGTRLTVT.

The sample holds one count of this clone. The chain joins TRBV18 to TRBJ2-1, with 11 nucleotides matching TRBD2. In germline, CDR1 is KGHSH, CDR2 LQKENI. After removal of 2 bases from V and 4 bases from J, the junction contained 7 bases not matched to a gene. The CDR3 length is 17 residues. The CDR3 loop is CASSPALAGVGYNEQFF. DNA for the CDR3: TGTGCCAGCTCACCAGCACTAGCGGGAGTTGGTTACAATGAGCAGTTCTTC.